This TCR beta chain was profiled in a study of blood T cells in healthy people across ages. Trimming took 1 base from V and 2 from J; bases not matched to a gene: 4. This CDR3 has 16 residues. Primed by a sample-barcoded 5' primer and a J-beta primer mix, a second PCR proceeded for about 7 to 11 cycles. TCRdb re-derived calls from the 5' RACE reads in MiXCR, one entry per CDR3 protein. Among about 1.6 million distinct CDR3 sequences, about 31% were seen once, and the ten largest hold about 11%. This clonotype was counted between two and nine times. The specimen sequenced was blood. The sequence came from a woman aged 25 to 39 in good health. J is TRBJ1-5 and V is TRBV12-3 or TRBV12-4, with 8 bases aligning to TRBD1. Written as DNA, the CDR3 is TGTGCCAGCAGTTTAGACGGACAGGGCGGCAATCAGCCCCAGCATTTT. It is translated as CASSLDGQGGNQPQHF.